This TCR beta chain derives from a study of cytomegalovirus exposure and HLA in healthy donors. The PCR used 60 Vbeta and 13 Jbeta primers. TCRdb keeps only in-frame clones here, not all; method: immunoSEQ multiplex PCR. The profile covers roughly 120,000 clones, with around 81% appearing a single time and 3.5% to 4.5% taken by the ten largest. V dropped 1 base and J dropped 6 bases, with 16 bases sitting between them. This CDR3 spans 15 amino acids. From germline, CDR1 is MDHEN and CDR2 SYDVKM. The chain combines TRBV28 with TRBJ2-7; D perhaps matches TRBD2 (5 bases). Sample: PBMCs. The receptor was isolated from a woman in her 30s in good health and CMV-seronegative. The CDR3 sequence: CASSLFAGERREQYF. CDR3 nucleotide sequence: TGTGCCAGCAGTTTATTCGCCGGGGAACGGCGCGAGCAGTACTTC.